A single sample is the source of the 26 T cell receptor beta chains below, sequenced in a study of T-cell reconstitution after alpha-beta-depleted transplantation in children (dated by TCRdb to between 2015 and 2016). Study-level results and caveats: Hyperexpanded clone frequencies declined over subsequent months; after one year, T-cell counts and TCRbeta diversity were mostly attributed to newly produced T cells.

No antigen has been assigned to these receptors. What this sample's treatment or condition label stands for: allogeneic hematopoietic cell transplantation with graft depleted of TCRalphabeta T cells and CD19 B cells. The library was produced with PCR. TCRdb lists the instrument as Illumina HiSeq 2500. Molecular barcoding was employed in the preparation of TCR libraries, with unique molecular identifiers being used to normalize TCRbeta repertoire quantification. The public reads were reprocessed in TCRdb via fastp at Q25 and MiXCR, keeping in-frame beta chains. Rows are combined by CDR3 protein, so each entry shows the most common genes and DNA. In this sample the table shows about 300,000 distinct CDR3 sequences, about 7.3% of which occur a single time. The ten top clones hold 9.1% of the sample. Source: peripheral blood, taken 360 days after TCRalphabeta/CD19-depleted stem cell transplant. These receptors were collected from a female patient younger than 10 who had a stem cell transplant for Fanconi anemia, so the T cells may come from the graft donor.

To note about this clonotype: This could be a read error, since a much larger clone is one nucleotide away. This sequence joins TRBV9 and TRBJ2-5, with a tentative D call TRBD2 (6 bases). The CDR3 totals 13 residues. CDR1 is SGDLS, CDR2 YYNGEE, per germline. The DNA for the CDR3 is TGTGCCATCAGCGTAGGGACTGAAGAGACCCAGTACTTC. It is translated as CAISVGTEETQYF.

The CDR3 bases are TGCAGTGCGCGTACCGCTAGCGGGGTCTACGAGCAGTACTTC. The encoded protein is CSARTASGVYEQYF. V gene TRBV20-1 combines with J gene TRBJ2-7; 9 bases are shared with TRBD2. The CDR3 sequence is 14 residues long. CDR1 and CDR2 from the germline V gene are DFQATT and SNEGSKA (reference sequence). J gave up 3 bases and V 6 bases, and 9 bases lay outside the gene matches.

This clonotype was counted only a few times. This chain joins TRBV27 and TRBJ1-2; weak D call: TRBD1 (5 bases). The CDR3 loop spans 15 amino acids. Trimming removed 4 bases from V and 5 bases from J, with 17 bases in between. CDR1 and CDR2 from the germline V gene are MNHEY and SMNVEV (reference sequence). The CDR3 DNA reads TGTGCCAGCAGTTCCGGGGCCGGGCTCTTTTATGGCTACACCTTC. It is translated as CASSSGAGLFYGYTF.

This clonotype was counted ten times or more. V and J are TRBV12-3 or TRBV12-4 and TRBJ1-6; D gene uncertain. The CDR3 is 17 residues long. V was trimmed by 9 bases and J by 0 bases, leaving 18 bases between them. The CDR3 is CASTLATGSSYNSPLHF. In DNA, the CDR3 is TGTGCCAGTACGCTTGCGACGGGGAGCTCCTATAATTCACCCCTCCACTTT.

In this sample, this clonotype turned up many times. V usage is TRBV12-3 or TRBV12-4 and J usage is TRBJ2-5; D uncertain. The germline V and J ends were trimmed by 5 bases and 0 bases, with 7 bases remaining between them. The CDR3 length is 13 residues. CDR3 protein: CASSPDNQETQYF. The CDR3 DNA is TGTGCCAGCAGTCCAGACAACCAAGAGACCCAGTACTTC.

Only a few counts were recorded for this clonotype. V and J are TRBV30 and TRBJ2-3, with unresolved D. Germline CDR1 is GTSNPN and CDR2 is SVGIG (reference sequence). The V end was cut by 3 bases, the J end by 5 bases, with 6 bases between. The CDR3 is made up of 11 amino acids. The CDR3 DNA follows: TGTGCCTGGAGCGGCGAAGATACGCAGTATTTT. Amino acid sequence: CAWSGEDTQYF.

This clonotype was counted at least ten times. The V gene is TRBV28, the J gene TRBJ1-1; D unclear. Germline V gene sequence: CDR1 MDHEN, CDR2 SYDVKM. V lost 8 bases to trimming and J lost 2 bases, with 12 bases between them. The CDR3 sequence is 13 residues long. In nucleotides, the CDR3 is TGTGCCAGCGCAACAGTGGTCAACACTGAAGCTTTCTTT. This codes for CASATVVNTEAFF.

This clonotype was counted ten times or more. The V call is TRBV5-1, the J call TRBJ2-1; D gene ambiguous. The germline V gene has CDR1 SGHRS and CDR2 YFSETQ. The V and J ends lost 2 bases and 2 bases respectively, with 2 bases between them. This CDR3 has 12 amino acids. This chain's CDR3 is CASSFTYNEQFF. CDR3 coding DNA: TGCGCCAGCAGCTTCACCTACAATGAGCAGTTCTTC. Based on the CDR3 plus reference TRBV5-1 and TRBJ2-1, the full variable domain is KAGVTQTPRYLIKTRGQQVTLSCSPISGHRSVSWYQQTPGQGLQFLFEYFSETQRNKGNFPGRFSGRQFSNSRSEMNVSTLELGDSALYLCASSFTYNEQFFGPGTRLTVL.

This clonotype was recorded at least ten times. The CDR3 protein is CASGAGGHEQYF. DNA for the CDR3: TGTGCCAGCGGTGCAGGGGGCCACGAGCAGTACTTC. This rearrangement joins TRBV9 to TRBJ2-7; TRBD1 matches 8 bases. Germline V gene sequence: CDR1 SGDLS, CDR2 YYNGEE. V lost 7 bases and J lost 5; bases outside the gene matches: 5. The CDR3 sequence is 12 residues long.

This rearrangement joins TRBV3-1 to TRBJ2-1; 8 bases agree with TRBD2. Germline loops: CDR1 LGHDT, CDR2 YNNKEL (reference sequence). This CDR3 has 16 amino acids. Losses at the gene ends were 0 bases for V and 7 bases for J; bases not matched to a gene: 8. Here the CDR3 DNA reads TGTGCCAGCAGCCAAGATTTCCGGGGGGGCCGAAATGAGCAGTTCTTC. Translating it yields CASSQDFRGGRNEQFF.

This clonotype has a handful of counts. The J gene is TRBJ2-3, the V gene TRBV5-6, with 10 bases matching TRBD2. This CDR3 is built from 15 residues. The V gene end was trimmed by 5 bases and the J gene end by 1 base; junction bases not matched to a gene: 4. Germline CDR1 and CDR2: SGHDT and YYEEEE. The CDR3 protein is CASSQRGGGTDTQYF. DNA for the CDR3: TGTGCCAGCAGTCAGCGGGGGGGCGGCACAGATACGCAGTATTTT. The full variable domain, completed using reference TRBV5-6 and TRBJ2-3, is DAGVTQSPTHLIKTRGQQVTLRCSPKSGHDTVSWYQQALGQGPQFIFQYYEEEERQRGNFPDRFSGHQFPNYSSELNVNALLLGDSALYLCASSQRGGGTDTQYFGPGTRLTVL.

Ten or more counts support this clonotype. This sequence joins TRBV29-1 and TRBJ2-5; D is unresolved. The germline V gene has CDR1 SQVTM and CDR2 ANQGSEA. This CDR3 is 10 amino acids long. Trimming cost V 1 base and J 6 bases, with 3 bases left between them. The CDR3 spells CSVEGKTQYF. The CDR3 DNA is TGCAGCGTTGAAGGGAAGACCCAGTACTTC. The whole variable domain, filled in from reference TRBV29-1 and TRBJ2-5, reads SAVISQKPSRDICQRGTSLTIQCQVDSQVTMMFWYRQQPGQSLTLIATANQGSEATYESGFVIDKFPISRPNLTFSTLTVSNMSPEDSSIYLCSVEGKTQYFGPGTRLLVL.

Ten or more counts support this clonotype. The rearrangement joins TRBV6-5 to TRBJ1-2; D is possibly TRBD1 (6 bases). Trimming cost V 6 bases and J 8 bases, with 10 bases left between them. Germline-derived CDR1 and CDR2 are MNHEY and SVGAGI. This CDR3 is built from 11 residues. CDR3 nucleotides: TGTGCCAGCAGATACAGGGAGGGCTACACCTTC. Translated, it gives CASRYREGYTF.

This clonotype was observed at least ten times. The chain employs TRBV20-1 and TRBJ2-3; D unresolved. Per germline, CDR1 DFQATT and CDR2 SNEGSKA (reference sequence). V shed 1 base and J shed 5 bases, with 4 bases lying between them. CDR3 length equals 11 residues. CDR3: CSARVGDTQYF. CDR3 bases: TGCAGTGCTAGAGTGGGAGATACGCAGTATTTT.

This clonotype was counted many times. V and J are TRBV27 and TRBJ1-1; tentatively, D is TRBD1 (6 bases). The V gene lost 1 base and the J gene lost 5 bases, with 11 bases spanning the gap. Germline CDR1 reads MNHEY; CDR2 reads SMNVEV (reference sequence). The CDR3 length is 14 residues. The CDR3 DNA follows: TGTGCCAGCAGTTTATTTCAGGGGTGGACTGAAGCTTTCTTT. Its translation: CASSLFQGWTEAFF.

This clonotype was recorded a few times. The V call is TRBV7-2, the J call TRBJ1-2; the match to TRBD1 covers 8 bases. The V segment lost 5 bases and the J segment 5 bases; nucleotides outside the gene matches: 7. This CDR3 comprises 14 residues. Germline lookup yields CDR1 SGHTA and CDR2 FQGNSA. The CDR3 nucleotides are TGTGCCAGCAGCGAGCAGGGGGCTTATTATGGCTACACCTTC. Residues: CASSEQGAYYGYTF. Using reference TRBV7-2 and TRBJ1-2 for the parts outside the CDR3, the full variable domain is GAGVSQSPSNKVTEKGKDVELRCDPISGHTALYWYRQSLGQGLEFLIYFQGNSAPDKSGLPSDRFSAERTGGSVSTLTIQRTQQEDSAVYLCASSEQGAYYGYTFGSGTRLTVV.

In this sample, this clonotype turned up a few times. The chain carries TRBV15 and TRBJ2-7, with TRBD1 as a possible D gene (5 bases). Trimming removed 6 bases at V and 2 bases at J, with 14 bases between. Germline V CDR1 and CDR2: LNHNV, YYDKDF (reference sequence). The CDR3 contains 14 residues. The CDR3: CATSRVQGAYEQYF. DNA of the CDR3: TGTGCCACCAGTAGGGTGCAGGGCGCCTACGAGCAGTACTTC. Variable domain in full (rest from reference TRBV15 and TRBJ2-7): DAMVIQNPRYQVTQFGKPVTLSCSQTLNHNVMYWYQQKSSQAPKLLFHYYDKDFNNEADTPDNFQSRRPNTSFCFLDIRSPGLGDTAMYLCATSRVQGAYEQYFGPGTRLTVT.

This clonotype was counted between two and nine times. CDR3 in DNA: TGTGCCAGCAGCGAGGTGGCGGGTCACACTGAAGCTTTCTTT. Translating gives CASSEVAGHTEAFF. J is TRBJ1-1 and V is TRBV7-9; no reliable D call. The CDR3 length is 14 residues. With 5 bases removed from V and 3 bases from J, the gap between germline ends came to 13 bases. The germline V gene encodes CDR1 SEHNR and CDR2 FQNEAQ (reference sequence). Looking up the rest from reference TRBV7-9 and TRBJ1-1 gives the full variable domain: DTGVSQNPRHKITKRGQNVTFRCDPISEHNRLYWYRQTLGQGPEFLTYFQNEAQLEKSRLLSDRFSAERPKGSFSTLEIQRTEQGDSAMYLCASSEVAGHTEAFFGQGTRLTVV.

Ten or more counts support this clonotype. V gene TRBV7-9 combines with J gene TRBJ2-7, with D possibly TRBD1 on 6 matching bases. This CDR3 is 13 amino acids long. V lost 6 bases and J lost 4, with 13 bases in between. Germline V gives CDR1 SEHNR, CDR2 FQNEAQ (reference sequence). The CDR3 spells CASSVNRAYEQYV. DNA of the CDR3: TGTGCCAGCAGTGTTAACAGGGCATACGAGCAGTACGTC.

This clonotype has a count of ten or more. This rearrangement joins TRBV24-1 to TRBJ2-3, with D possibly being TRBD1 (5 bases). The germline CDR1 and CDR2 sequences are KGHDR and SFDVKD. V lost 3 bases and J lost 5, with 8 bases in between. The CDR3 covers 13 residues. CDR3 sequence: CATSDAQVDTQYF. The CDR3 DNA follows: TGTGCCACCAGTGATGCACAGGTAGATACGCAGTATTTT.

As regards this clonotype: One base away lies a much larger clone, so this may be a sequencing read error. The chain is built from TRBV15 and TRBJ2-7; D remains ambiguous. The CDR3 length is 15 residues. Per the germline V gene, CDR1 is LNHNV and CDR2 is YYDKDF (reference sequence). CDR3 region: CATSRDTGFSYEEYF. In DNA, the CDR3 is TGTGCCACCAGCAGAGATACCGGGTTCTCCTACGAGGAGTACTTC.

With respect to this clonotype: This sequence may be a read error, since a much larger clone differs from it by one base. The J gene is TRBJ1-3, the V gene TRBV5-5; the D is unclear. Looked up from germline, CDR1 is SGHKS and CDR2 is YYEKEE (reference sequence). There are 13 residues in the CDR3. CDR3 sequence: CASSRLSPNTINF. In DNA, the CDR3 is TGTGCCAGCAGCCGCCTGAGCCCAAACACCATAAATTTT.

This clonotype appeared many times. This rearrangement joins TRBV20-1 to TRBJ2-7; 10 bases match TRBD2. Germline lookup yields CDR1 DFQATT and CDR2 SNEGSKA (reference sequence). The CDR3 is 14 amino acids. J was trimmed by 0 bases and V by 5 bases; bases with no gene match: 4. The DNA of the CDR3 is TGCAGTGCTGGTGGACTAGCGGACTCCTACGAGCAGTACTTC. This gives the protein CSAGGLADSYEQYF.

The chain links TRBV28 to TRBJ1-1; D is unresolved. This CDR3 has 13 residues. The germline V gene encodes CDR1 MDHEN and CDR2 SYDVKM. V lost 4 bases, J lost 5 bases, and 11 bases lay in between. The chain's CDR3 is CASSSPPPTEAFF. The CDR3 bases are TGTGCCAGCAGTTCGCCCCCCCCGACTGAAGCTTTCTTT.

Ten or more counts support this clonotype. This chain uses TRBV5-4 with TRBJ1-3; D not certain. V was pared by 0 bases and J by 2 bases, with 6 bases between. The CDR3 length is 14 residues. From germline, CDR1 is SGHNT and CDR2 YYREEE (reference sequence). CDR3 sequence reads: CASSLGVPGNTIYF. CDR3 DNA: TGTGCCAGCAGCTTGGGGGTGCCTGGAAACACCATATATTTT.

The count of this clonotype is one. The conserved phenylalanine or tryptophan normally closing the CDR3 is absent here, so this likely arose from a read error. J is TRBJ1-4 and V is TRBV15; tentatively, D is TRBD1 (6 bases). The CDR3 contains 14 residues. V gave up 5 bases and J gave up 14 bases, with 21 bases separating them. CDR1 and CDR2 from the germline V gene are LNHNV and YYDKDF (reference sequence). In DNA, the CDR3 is TGTGCCACCAGCCCCGATCGGGGCCAGGGGAATCTGTTTTCT. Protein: CATSPDRGQGNLFS.